Listed below are T cell receptor beta chains from one sample, sequenced in a study of technical replicates of blood from several donors. Assay used: immunoSEQ multiplex PCR; TCRdb lists only in-frame clones, some missing. The table includes some 85,000 clones, roughly 93% detected once. Sequenced material: T cells isolated from PBMCs. The receptor source for this set is a human donor in good health. The CDR3 runs from the conserved cysteine through the conserved F or W. The D gene is left open where the match is weak. Size is omitted from some rows. Given values are once, few, many or a class for expanded clones.

- - TRBJ1-2 TRBV9 CASSVGGAGYGYTF TGTGCCAGCAGCGTAGGTGGGGCAGGGTATGGCTACACCTTC
- - TRBJ1-2 TRBV7-3 CASSLQDYGYTF TGTGCCAGCAGCTTACAGGACTATGGCTACACCTTC
- TRBD2 TRBJ2-2 TRBV5-4 CASSQTSGNTGELFF TGTGCCAGCAGCCAGACTAGCGGGAACACCGGGGAGCTGTTTTTT
- - TRBJ2-7 TRBV6-5 CASRQARGSTYEQYF TGTGCCAGCAGGCAGGCTAGGGGATCGACCTACGAGCAGTACTTC
- TRBD1 TRBJ2-1 TRBV6-4 CASSPGTGGDEQFF TGTGCCAGCAGCCCCGGGACAGGGGGCGATGAGCAGTTCTTC
- TRBD1 TRBJ2-3 TRBV7-9 CASSSSLQGHTDTQYF TGTGCCAGCAGCTCTTCCTTACAGGGGCACACAGATACGCAGTATTTT
- - TRBJ1-2 TRBV4-3 CASSQEAGGYTF TGCGCCAGCAGCCAAGAAGCAGGGGGCTACACCTTC
- TRBD2 TRBJ2-2 TRBV9 CASRGGRATGGELFF TGTGCCAGCCGGGGTGGGAGGGCGACTGGCGGGGAGCTGTTTTTT
once TRBD2 TRBJ2-7 TRBV7-2 CASSRGGSGMYEQYF TGTGCCAGCAGCCGCGGCGGTAGCGGGATGTACGAGCAGTACTTC
- - TRBJ1-2 TRBV4-2 CASSQDWGGNYGYTF TGTGCCAGCAGCCAAGATTGGGGAGGGAACTATGGCTACACCTTC
- TRBD2 TRBJ2-2 TRBV7-9 CASSWGLVPTGELFF TGTGCCAGCAGCTGGGGACTAGTTCCCACCGGGGAGCTGTTTTTT
- TRBD2 TRBJ2-1 TRBV19 CASSMSASGPSSYNEQFF TGTGCCAGTAGTATGAGCGCTAGCGGGCCCAGCTCCTACAATGAGCAGTTCTTC
- - TRBJ1-1 TRBV5-6 CASSFTQNTEAFF TGTGCCAGCAGCTTTACACAGAACACTGAAGCTTTCTTT
- - TRBJ1-5 TRBV19 CASSIDPNNQPQHF TGTGCCAGTAGTATAGATCCAAACAATCAGCCCCAGCATTTT
- - TRBJ1-5 TRBV14 CASSPPGGFGQPQHF TGTGCCAGCAGCCCCCCTGGGGGGTTTGGCCAGCCCCAGCATTTT
- - TRBJ2-5 TRBV7-9 CASSLILEQETQYF TGTGCCAGCAGCTTAATACTGGAGCAGGAGACCCAGTACTTC
- TRBD2 TRBJ2-7 TRBV28 CASSPSGGRYEQYF TGTGCCAGCAGTCCCTCGGGAGGGCGCTACGAGCAGTACTTC
- TRBD2 TRBJ2-1 TRBV5-4 CASSLGGNEQFF TGTGCCAGCAGCCTGGGAGGGAATGAGCAGTTCTTC
- TRBD1 TRBJ1-1 TRBV4-1 CASSQRRDSEAFF TGCGCCAGCAGCCAGCGCAGGGACAGTGAAGCTTTCTTT
- TRBD2 TRBJ2-7 TRBV4-3 CASSLLAGEYEQYF TGCGCCAGCAGCCTACTAGCGGGAGAATACGAGCAGTACTTC
few - TRBJ1-1 TRBV6-5 CASSYSEANEAFF TGTGCCAGCAGTTACTCTGAGGCGAATGAAGCTTTCTTT
- TRBD2 TRBJ2-1 TRBV29-1 CSVWLADNEQFF TGCAGCGTTTGGCTAGCGGACAATGAGCAGTTCTTC
- TRBD1 TRBJ2-5 TRBV9 CASSSQGATQYF TGTGCCAGCAGCTCGCAGGGGGCGACCCAGTACTTC
- TRBD2 TRBJ2-2 TRBV28 CASSNGAGDFRELFF TGTGCCAGCAGTAATGGGGCGGGAGATTTCCGGGAGCTGTTTTTT
few TRBD1 TRBJ2-7 TRBV10-3 CAISPGTGAHEQYF TGTGCCATCAGTCCCGGGACAGGGGCCCACGAGCAGTACTTC
- TRBD1 TRBJ1-3 TRBV2 CASRRGQGNTIYF TGTGCCAGCAGAAGGGGGCAAGGAAACACCATATATTTT
- - TRBJ2-6 TRBV5-6 CASLSTGANVLTF TGTGCCAGCCTGAGTACTGGGGCCAACGTCCTGACTTTC
- - TRBJ2-2 TRBV6-5 CASSGPGELFF TGTGCCAGCAGCGGTCCCGGGGAGCTGTTTTTT